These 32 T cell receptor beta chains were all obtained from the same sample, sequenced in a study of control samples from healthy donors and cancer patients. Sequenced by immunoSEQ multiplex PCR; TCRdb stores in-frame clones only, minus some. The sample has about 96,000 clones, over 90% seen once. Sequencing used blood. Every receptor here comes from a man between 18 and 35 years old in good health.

The CDR3 reads CASSQGPPAREDQPQHF. DNA for the CDR3: TGCGCCAGCAGCCAAGGTCCCCCGGCCAGGGAAGATCAGCCCCAGCATTTT. The J gene is TRBJ1-5, the V gene TRBV4-1; tentatively, D is TRBD1 (5 bases). The CDR3 is made up of 17 amino acids. Trimming removed 1 base from V and 5 bases from J, with 18 bases in between. Germline V gene sequence: CDR1 MGHRA, CDR2 YSYEKL.

CDR3 amino acids: CASSHPGRVEEKLFF. The CDR3 DNA reads TGTGCCAGCAGCCATCCGGGGAGGGTGGAGGAAAAACTGTTTTTT. J is TRBJ1-4 and V is TRBV4-2; no firm D call. This CDR3 is built from 15 residues. V was pared by 3 bases and J by 8 bases, with 16 bases between. Germline CDR1 reads LGHNA; CDR2 reads YNFKEQ.

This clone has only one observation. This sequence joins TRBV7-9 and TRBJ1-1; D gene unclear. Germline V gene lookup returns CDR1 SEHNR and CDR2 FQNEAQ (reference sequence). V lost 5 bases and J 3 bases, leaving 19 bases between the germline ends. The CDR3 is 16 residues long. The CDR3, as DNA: TGTGCCAGCAGCCAGCCACCACAGTCGGCGGACACTGAAGCTTTCTTT. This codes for CASSQPPQSADTEAFF.

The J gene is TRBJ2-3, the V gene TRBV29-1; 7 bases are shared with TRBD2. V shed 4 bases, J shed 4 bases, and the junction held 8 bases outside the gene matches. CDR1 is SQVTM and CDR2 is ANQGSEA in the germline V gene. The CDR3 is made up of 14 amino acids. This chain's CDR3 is CSVARAGAPDTQYF. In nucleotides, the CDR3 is TGCAGCGTTGCTCGGGCGGGAGCACCAGATACGCAGTATTTT.

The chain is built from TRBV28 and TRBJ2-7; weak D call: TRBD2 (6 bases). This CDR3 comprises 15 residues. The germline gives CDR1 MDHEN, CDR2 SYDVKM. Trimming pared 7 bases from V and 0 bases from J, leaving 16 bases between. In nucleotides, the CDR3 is TGTGCCAGCAAGGTCGCGGGGATGAGCTCCTACGAGCAGTACTTC. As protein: CASKVAGMSSYEQYF.

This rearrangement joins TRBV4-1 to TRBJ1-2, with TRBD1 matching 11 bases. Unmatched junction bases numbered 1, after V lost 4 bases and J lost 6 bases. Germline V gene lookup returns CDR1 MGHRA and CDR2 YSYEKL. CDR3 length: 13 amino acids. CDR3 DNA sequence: TGCGCCAGCAGCCCGGGACAGGGGGATGGCTACACCTTC. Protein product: CASSPGQGDGYTF.

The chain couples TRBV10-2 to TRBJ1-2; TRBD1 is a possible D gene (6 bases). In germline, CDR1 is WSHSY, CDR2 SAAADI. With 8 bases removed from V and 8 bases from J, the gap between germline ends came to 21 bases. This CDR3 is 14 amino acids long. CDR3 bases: TGCGCCAGCCGACCCCCAACAGGGCGAGGAGGCTACACCTTC. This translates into CASRPPTGRGGYTF.

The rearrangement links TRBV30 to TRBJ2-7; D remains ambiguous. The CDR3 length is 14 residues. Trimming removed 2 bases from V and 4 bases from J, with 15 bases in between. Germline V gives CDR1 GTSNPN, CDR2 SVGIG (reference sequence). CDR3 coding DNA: TGTGCCTGGAGTCCCCTCGTCTCATCTTACGAGCAGTACTTC. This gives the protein CAWSPLVSSYEQYF.

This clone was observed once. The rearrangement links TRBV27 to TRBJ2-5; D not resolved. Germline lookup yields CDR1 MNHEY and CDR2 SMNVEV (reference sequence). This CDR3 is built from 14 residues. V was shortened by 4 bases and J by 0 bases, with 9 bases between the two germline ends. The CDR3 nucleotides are TGTGCCAGCAGTTCTAGGAGATACCAAGAGACCCAGTACTTC. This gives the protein CASSSRRYQETQYF.

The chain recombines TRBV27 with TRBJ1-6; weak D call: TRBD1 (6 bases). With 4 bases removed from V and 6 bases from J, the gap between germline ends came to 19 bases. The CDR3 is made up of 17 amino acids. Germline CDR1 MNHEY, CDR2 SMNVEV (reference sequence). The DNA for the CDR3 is TGTGCCAGCAGTTATTCGACAGGTCCGGCGCGTAATTCACCCCTCCACTTT. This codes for CASSYSTGPARNSPLHF.

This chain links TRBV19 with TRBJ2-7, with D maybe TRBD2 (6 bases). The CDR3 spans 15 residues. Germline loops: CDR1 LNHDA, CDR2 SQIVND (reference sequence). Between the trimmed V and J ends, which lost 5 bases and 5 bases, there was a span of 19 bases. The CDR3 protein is CASSGRDSLYHEQYF. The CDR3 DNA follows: TGTGCCAGTAGTGGGCGGGACTCCCTGTATCACGAGCAGTACTTC.

DNA for the CDR3: TGTGCCATCAGTAGCCCCCAGCCGAACACCGGGGAGCTGTTTTTT. This encodes CAISSPQPNTGELFF. The chain uses TRBV10-3 and TRBJ2-2, with D unresolved. V was shortened by 5 bases and J by 0 bases, with 10 bases between the two germline ends. CDR3 length equals 15 residues. Germline V gene lookup returns CDR1 ENHRY and CDR2 SYGVKD.

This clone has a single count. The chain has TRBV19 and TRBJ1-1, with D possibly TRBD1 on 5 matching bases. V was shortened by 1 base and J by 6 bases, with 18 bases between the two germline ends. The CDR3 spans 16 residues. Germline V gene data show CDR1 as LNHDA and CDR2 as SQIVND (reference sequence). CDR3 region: CASSIGSGRVAAEAFF. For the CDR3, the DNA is TGTGCCAGTAGTATAGGGTCGGGACGTGTGGCCGCTGAAGCTTTCTTT.

The CDR3: CASSQADTGFSGYTF. The CDR3 DNA reads as TGTGCCAGCAGCCAAGCGGACACAGGTTTTAGTGGCTACACCTTC. This chain uses TRBV3-1 (or the pseudogene TRBV3-2) with TRBJ1-2, with D possibly TRBD1 on 5 matching bases. Germline V lookup: CDR1 LGHDT, CDR2 YNNKEL (reference sequence). V was trimmed by 1 base and J by 7 bases, leaving 16 bases between them. The CDR3 runs to 15 residues.

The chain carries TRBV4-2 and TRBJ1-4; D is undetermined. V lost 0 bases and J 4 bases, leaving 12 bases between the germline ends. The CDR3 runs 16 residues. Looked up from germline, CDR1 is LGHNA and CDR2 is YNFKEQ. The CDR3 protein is CASSQEIGKYNEKLFF. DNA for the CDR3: TGTGCCAGCAGCCAAGAAATTGGCAAGTATAATGAAAAACTGTTTTTT.

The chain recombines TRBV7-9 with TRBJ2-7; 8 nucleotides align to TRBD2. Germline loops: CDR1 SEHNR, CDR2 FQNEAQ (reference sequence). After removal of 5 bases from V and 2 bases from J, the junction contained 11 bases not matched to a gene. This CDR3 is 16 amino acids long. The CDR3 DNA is TGTGCCAGCAGCCAGCCCAAGCGGGAGTTTACCTACGAGCAGTACTTC. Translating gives CASSQPKREFTYEQYF.

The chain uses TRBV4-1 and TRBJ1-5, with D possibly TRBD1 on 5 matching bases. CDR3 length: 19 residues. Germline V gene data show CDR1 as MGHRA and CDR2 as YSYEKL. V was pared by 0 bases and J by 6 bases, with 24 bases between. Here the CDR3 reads CASSQESSGFSVGGQPQHF. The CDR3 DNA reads TGCGCCAGCAGCCAAGAGAGTTCGGGGTTCTCAGTCGGGGGTCAGCCCCAGCATTTT.

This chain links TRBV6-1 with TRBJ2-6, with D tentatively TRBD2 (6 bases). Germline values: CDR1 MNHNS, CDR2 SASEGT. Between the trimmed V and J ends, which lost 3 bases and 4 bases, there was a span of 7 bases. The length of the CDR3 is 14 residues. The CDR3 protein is CASSEGGGANVLTF. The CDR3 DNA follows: TGTGCCAGCAGTGAGGGGGGAGGGGCCAACGTCCTGACTTTC.

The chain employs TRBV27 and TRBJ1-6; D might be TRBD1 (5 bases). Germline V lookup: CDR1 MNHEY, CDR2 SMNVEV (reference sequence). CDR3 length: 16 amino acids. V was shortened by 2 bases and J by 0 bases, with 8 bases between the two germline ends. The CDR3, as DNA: TGTGCCAGCAGTTTAGAGGGGAGCTCCTATAATTCACCCCTCCACTTT. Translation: CASSLEGSSYNSPLHF.

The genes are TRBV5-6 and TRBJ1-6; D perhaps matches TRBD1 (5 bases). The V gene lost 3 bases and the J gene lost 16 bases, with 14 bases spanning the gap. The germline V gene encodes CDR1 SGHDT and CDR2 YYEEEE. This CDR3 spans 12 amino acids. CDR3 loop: CASSSGTTSLHF. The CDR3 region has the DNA TGTGCCAGCAGCTCGGGGACGACCTCGCTCCACTTT.

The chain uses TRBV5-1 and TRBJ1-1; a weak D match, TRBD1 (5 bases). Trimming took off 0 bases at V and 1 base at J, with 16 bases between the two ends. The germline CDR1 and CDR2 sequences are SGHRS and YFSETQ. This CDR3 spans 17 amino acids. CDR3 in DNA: TGCGCCAGCAGCTTGGCCCTGGGTGCAGGGAAGAACACTGAAGCTTTCTTT. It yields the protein CASSLALGAGKNTEAFF.

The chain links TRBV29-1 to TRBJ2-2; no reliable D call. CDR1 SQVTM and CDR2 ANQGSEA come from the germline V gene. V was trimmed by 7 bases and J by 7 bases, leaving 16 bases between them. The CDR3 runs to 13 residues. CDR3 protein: CSALGALHGELFF. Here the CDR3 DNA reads TGCAGCGCCCTGGGCGCCCTCCACGGGGAGCTGTTTTTT.

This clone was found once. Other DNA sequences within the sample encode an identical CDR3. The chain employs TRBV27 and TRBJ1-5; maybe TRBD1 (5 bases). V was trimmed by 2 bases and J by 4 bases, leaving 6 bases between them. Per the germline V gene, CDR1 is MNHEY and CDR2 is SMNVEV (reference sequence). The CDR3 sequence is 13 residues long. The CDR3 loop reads CASSLQGNQPQHF. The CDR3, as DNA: TGTGCCAGCAGTTTACAGGGTAATCAGCCCCAGCATTTT.

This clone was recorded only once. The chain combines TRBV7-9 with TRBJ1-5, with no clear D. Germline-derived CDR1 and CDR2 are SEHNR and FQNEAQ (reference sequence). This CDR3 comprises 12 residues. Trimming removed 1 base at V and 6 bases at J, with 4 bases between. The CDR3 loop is CASSLGTQPQHF. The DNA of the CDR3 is TGTGCCAGCAGCTTAGGTACTCAGCCCCAGCATTTT.

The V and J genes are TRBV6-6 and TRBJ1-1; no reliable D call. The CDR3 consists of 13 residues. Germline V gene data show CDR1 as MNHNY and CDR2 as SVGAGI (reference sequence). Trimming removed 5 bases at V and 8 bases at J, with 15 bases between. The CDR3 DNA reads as TGTGCCAGCAGTACCCCGGGAACCAGAGAAGCTTTCTTT. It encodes CASSTPGTREAFF.

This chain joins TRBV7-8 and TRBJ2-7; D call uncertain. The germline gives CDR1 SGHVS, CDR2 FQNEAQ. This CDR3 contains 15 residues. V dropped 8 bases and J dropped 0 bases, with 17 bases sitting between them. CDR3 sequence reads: CASYKASLSSYEQYF. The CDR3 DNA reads TGTGCCAGCTACAAGGCCAGCTTGAGCTCCTACGAGCAGTACTTC.

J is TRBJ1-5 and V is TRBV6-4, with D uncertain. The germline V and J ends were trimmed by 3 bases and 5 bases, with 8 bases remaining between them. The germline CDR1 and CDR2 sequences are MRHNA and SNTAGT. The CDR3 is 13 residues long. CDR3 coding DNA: TGTGCCAGCAGTGAAAAAGAGGATCAGCCCCAGCATTTT. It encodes CASSEKEDQPQHF.

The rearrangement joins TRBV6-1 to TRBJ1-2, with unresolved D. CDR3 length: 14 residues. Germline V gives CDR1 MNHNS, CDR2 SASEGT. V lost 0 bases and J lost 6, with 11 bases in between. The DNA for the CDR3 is TGTGCCAGCAGTGAAGCGATGGGGAGGAATGGCTACACCTTC. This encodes CASSEAMGRNGYTF.

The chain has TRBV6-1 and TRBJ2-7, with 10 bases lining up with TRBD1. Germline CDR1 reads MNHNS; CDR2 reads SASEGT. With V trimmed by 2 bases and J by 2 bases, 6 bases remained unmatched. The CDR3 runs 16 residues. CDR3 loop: CASSESSGTGAYEQYF. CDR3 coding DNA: TGTGCCAGCAGTGAATCGTCCGGGACAGGGGCCTACGAGCAGTACTTC.

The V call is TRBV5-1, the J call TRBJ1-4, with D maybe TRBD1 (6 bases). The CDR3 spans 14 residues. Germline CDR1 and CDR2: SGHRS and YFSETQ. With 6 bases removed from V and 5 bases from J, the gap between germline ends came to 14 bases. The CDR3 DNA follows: TGCGCCAGCACCCTACAGGGCTCCAATGAAAAACTGTTTTTT. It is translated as CASTLQGSNEKLFF. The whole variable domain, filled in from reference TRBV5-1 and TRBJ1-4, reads KAGVTQTPRYLIKTRGQQVTLSCSPISGHRSVSWYQQTPGQGLQFLFEYFSETQRNKGNFPGRFSGRQFSNSRSEMNVSTLELGDSALYLCASTLQGSNEKLFFGSGTQLSVL.

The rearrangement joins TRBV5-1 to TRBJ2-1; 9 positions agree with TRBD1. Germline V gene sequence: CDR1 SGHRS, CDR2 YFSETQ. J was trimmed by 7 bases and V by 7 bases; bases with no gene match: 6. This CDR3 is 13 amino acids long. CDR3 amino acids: CASSGTGTNEQFF. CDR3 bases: TGCGCCAGCTCCGGGACAGGGACGAATGAGCAGTTCTTC.

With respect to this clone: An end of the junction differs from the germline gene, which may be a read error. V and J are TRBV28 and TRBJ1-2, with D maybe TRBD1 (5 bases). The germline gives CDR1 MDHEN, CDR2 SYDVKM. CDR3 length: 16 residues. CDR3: CASTLDGASNHYGHTF. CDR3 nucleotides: TGTGCCAGCACCCTTGATGGGGCCTCCAACCACTATGGCCACACCTTC.